This entry concerns a single T cell receptor (beta chain). Its target is not known. The V end was cut by 5 bases, the J end by 3 bases, with 16 bases between. The germline V gene has CDR1 SGHTA and CDR2 FQGTGA. The CDR3 spans 16 residues. The source of the sample is a study of cytomegalovirus exposure and HLA in healthy donors. Primers for the PCR totalled 60 Vbeta and 13 Jbeta. TCRdb's copy holds only in-frame clones and misses some; the assay was immunoSEQ multiplex PCR. The data show a few hundred thousand clones, roughly 80% seen once. Regarding the study as a whole: Later on, analysis showed that most CMV-associated TCR beta chains appeared to be HLA-restricted. The Asian-associated ancestry cluster reportedly had fewer N-insertions than the approximately 700-donor mean in a later analysis. Most TCR beta V segments were productive about 90% or about 30% of the time in an earlier analysis. Association of 16,951 TCR beta sequences with HLA alleles was found at 0.05 false discovery rate in a later analysis.

Sequencing used PBMCs. The source of this sequence is a man aged 25-45 years in good health and CMV-seronegative. The V gene is TRBV7-3, the J gene TRBJ2-2; D is possibly TRBD1 (6 bases). Written as DNA, the CDR3 is TGTGCCAGCAGCGATAGCCCAGGGGCGGACACCGGGGAGCTGTTTTTT. This codes for CASSDSPGADTGELFF. The full variable domain, rest sourced from reference TRBV7-3 and TRBJ2-2, is GAGVSQTPSNKVTEKGKYVELRCDPISGHTALYWYRQSLGQGPEFLIYFQGTGAADDSGLPNDRFFAVRPEGSVSTLKIQRTERGDSAVYLCASSDSPGADTGELFFGEGSRLTVL.